This entry describes one T cell receptor beta chain. Its antigen remains unknown. Libraries were made from TCR beta cDNA, and they carried unique molecular identifiers. TCRdb recomputed calls from the PCR reads with MiXCR, one row per CDR3 protein. The sample contains fewer than 900,000 distinct CDR3 sequences, around 45% of which appear only once. This CDR3 comprises 14 residues. Germline-derived CDR1 and CDR2 are SGHDT and YYEEEE. The V end was cut by 1 base, the J end by 7 bases, with 12 bases between. The sample originates from a study of post-analysis software for immune sequencing data. Study results and caveats: Patients used roughly five TRBV segments, including TRBV5-6, TRBV5-1 and TRBV20-1, more often than controls.

The chain employs TRBV5-6 and TRBJ2-1; D possibly corresponds to TRBD1 (5 bases). Source material: blood. The source is a girl aged 10-17 years with multiple sclerosis. For the CDR3, the DNA is TGTGCCAGCAGCTTGATAGGCAGGGTAAATGAGCAGTTCTTC. Its translation is CASSLIGRVNEQFF.